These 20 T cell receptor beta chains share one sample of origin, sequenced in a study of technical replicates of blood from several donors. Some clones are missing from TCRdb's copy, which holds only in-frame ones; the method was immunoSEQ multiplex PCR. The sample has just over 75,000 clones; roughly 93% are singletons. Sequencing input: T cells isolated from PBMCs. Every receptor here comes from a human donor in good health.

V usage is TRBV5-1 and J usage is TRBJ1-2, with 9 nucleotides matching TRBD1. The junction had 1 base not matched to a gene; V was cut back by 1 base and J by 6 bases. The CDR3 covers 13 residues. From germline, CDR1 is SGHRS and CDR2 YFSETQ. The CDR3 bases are TGCGCCAGCAGCTTGCGGGACAGGGATGGCTACACCTTC. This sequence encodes CASSLRDRDGYTF.

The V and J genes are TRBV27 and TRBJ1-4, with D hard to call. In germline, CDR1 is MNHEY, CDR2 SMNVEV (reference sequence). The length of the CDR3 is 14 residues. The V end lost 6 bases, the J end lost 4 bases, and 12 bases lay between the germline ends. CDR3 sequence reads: CASSSRGFNEKLFF. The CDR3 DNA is TGTGCCAGCAGCTCTCGGGGATTTAATGAAAAACTGTTTTTT.

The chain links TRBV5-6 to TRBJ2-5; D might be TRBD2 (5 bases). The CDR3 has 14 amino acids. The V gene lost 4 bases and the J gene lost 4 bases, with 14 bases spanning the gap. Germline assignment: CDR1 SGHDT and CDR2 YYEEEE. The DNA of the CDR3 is TGTGCCAGCAGCCACGGACGGGATGGAGAGACCCAGTACTTC. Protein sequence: CASSHGRDGETQYF.

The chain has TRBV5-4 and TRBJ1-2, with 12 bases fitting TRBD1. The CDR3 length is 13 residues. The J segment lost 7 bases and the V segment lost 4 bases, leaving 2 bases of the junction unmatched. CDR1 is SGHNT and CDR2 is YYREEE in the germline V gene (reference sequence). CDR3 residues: CASSGTGGSGYTF. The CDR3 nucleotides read TGTGCCAGCAGCGGGACAGGGGGCAGTGGCTACACCTTC.

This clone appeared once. The chain's CDR3 is CASSLTATSGKVGNEQFF. Here the CDR3 DNA reads TGTGCCAGCAGTTTGACAGCGACTAGCGGGAAGGTGGGCAATGAGCAGTTCTTC. The V gene is TRBV27, the J gene TRBJ2-1, with 11 bases aligning to TRBD2. V shed 3 bases, J shed 6 bases, and the junction held 13 bases outside the gene matches. The CDR3 contains 18 residues. Germline V CDR1 and CDR2: MNHEY, SMNVEV (reference sequence).

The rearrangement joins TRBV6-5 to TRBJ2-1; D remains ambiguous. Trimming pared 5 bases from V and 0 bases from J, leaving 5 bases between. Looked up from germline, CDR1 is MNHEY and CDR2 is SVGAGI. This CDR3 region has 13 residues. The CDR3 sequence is CASSPGSYNEQFF. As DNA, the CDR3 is TGTGCCAGCAGTCCGGGCTCCTACAATGAGCAGTTCTTC.

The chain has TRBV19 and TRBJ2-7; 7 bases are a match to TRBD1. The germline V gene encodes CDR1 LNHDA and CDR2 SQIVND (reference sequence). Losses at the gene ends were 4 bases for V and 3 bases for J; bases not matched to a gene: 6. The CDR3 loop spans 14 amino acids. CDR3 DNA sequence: TGTGCCAGTAGTACCCCGACAGGGATCTACGAGCAGTACTTC. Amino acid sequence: CASSTPTGIYEQYF.

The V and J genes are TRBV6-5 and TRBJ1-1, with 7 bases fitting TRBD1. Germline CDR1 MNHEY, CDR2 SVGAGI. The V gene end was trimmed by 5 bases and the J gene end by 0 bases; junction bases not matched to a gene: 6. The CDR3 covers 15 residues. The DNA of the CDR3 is TGTGCCAGCAGTCGTGGGACAGATTTGAACACTGAAGCTTTCTTT. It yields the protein CASSRGTDLNTEAFF.

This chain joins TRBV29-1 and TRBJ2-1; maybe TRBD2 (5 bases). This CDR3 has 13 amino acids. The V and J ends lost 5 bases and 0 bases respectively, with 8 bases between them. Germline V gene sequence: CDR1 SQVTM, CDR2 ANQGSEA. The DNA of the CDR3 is TGCAGCGTTCGGGGTGCCTCCTACAATGAGCAGTTCTTC. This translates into CSVRGASYNEQFF.

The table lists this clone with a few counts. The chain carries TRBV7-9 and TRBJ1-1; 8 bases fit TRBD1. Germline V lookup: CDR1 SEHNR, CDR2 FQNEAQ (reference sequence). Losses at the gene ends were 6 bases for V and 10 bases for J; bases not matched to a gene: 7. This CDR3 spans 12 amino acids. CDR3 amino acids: CASRAGGPGAFF. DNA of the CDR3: TGTGCCAGCAGGGCAGGGGGCCCTGGAGCTTTCTTT. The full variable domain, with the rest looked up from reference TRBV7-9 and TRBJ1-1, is DTGVSQNPRHKITKRGQNVTFRCDPISEHNRLYWYRQTLGQGPEFLTYFQNEAQLEKSRLLSDRFSAERPKGSFSTLEIQRTEQGDSAMYLCASRAGGPGAFFGQGTRLTVV.

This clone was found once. The CDR3 DNA sequence: TGTGCCAGCAGTGCTACTAGTGCAGGAGGCGAGCAGTACTTC. It encodes CASSATSAGGEQYF. This chain uses TRBV25-1 with TRBJ2-7, with a tentative D call TRBD2 (5 bases). The CDR3 length is 14 residues. Deletions cut 4 bases from V and 6 bases from J, with 16 bases between. Per germline, CDR1 MGHDK and CDR2 SYGVNS.

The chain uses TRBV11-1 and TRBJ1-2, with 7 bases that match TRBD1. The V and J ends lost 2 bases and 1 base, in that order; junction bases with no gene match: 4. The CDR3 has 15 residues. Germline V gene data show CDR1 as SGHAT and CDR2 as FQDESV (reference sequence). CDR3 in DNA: TGTGCCAGCAGCTTACAAGGGGGCTATAACTATGGCTACACCTTC. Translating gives CASSLQGGYNYGYTF.

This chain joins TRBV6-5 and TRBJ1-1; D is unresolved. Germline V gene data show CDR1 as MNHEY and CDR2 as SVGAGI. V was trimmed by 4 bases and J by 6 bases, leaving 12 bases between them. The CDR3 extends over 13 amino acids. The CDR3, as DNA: TGTGCCAGCAGTTCGGGTCACTCGGCTGAAGCTTTCTTT. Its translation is CASSSGHSAEAFF.

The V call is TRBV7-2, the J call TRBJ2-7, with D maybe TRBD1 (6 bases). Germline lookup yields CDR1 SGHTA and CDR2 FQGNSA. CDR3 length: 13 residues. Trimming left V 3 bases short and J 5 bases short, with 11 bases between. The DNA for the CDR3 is TGTGCCAGCAGCTTGTCAGGGGCCAACGAGCAGTACTTC. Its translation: CASSLSGANEQYF.

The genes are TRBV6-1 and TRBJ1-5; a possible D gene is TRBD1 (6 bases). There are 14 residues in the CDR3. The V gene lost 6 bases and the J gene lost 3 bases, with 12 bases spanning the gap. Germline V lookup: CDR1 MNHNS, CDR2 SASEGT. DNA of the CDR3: TGTGCCAGCAGCTCACAGGGCAACAATCAGCCCCAGCATTTT. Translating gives CASSSQGNNQPQHF.

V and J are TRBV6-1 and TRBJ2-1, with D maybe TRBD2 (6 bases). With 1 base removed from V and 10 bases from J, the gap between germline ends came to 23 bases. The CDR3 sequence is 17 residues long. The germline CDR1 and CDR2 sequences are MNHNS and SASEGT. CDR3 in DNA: TGTGCCAGCAGTGAAGTCGGTGCGGGCGCCGGGGGTCGAGAGCAGTTCTTC. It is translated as CASSEVGAGAGGREQFF.

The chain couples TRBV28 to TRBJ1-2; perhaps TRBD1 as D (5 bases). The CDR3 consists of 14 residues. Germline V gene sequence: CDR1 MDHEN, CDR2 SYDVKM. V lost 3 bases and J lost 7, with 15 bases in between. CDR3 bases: TGTGCCAGCAGTTTTTACAGGCAGGGAGGTGGCTACACCTTC. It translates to CASSFYRQGGGYTF.

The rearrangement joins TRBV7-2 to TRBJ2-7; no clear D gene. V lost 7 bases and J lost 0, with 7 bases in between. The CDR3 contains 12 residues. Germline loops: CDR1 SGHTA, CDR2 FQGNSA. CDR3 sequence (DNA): TGTGCCAGCACCGCCGGCTCCTACGAGCAGTACTTC. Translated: CASTAGSYEQYF.

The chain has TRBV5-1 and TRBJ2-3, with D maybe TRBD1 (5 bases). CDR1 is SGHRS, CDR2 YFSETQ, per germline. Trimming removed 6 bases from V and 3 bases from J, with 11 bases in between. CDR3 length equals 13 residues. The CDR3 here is CASNDSPTDTQYF. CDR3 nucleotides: TGCGCCAGCAATGACAGCCCAACAGATACGCAGTATTTT.

The CDR3 nucleotides are TGTGCCAGCAGCCAATCCTCCTACTACGAGCAGTACTTC. Protein: CASSQSSYYEQYF. This chain uses TRBV14 with TRBJ2-7; D uncertain. Germline V CDR1 and CDR2: SGHDN, FVKESK. CDR3 length: 13 amino acids. The V gene lost 2 bases and the J gene lost 3 bases, with 8 bases spanning the gap.